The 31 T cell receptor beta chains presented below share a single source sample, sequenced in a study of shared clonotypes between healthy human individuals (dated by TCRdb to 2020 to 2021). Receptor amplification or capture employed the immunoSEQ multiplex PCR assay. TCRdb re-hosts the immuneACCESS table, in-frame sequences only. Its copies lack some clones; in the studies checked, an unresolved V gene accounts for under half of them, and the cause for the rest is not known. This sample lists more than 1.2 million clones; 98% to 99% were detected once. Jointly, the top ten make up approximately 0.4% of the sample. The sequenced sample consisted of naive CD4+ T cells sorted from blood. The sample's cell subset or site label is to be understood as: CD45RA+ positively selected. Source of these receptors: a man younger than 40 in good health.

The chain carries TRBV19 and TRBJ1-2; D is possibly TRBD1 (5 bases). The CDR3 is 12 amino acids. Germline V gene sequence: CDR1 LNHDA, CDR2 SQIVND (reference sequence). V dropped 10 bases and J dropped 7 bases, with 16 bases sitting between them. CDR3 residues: CATQGEEGGYTF. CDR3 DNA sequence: TGTGCCACGCAGGGAGAGGAAGGTGGCTACACCTTC.

In DNA, the CDR3 is TGTGCCAGCAGGGGACGAGCTAACTATGGCTACACCTTC. Translated, it gives CASRGRANYGYTF. This chain links TRBV7-2 with TRBJ1-2, with D possibly being TRBD1 (5 bases). Trimming pared 6 bases from V and 0 bases from J, leaving 8 bases between. There are 13 residues in the CDR3. Germline-derived CDR1 and CDR2 are SGHTA and FQGNSA.

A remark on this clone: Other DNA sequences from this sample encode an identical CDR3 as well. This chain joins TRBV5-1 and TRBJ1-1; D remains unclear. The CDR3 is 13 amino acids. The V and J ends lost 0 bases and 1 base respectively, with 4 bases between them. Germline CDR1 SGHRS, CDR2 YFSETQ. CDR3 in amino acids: CASSLGRNTEAFF. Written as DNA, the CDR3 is TGCGCCAGCAGCTTGGGAAGGAACACTGAAGCTTTCTTT.

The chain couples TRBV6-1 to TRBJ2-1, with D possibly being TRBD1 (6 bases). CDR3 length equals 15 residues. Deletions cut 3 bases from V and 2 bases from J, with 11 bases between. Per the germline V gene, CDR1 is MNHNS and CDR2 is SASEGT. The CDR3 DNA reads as TGTGCCAGCAGTGATCGGTGGACAGCCTACAATGAGCAGTTCTTC. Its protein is CASSDRWTAYNEQFF.

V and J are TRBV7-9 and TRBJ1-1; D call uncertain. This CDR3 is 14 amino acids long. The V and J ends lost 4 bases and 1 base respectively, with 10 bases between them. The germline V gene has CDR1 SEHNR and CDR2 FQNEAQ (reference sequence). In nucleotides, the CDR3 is TGTGCCAGCAGCTGGCCACGGGCGAACACTGAAGCTTTCTTT. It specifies CASSWPRANTEAFF.

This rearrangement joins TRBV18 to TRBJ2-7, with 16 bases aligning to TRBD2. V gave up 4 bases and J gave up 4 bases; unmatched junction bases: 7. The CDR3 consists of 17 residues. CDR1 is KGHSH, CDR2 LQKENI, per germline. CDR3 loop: CASSLMGLAGGSYEQYF. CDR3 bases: TGTGCCAGCTCACTAATGGGACTAGCGGGAGGGAGTTACGAGCAGTACTTC. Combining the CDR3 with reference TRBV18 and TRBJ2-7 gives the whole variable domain NAGVMQNPRHLVRRRGQEARLRCSPMKGHSHVYWYRQLPEEGLKFMVYLQKENIIDESGMPKERFSAEFPKEGPSILRIQQVVRGDSAAYFCASSLMGLAGGSYEQYFGPGTRLTVT.

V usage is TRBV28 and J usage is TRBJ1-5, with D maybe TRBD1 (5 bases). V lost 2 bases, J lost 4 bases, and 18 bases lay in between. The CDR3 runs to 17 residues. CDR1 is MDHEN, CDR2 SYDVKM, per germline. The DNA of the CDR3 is TGTGCCAGCAGTTTACCCGCCGGGACGGGGGGGAATCAGCCCCAGCATTTT. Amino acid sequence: CASSLPAGTGGNQPQHF.

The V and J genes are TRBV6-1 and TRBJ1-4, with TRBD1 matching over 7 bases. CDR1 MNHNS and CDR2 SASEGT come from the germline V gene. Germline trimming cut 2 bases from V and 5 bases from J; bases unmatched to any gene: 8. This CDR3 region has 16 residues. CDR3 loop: CASSEMIGTVNEKLFF. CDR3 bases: TGTGCCAGCAGTGAAATGATTGGGACAGTAAATGAAAAACTGTTTTTT.

CDR3 bases: TGTGCCAGCAGCCCTGGACAGGAAAATCAGCCCCAGCATTTT. Residues: CASSPGQENQPQHF. The chain has TRBV7-9 and TRBJ1-5; the match to TRBD1 covers 7 bases. The CDR3 loop spans 14 amino acids. CDR1 and CDR2 (germline): SEHNR, FQNEAQ (reference sequence). The J segment lost 4 bases and the V segment lost 5 bases, leaving 5 bases of the junction unmatched. The whole variable domain, remainder taken from reference TRBV7-9 and TRBJ1-5, is DTGVSQNPRHKITKRGQNVTFRCDPISEHNRLYWYRQTLGQGPEFLTYFQNEAQLEKSRLLSDRFSAERPKGSFSTLEIQRTEQGDSAMYLCASSPGQENQPQHFGDGTRLSIL.

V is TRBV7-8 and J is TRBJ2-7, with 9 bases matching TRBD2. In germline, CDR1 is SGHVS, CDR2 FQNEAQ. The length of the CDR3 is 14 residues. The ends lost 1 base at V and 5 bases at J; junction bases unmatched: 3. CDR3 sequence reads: CASSLEGTSNEQYF. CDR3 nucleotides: TGTGCCAGCAGCTTAGAAGGGACTAGCAACGAGCAGTACTTC.

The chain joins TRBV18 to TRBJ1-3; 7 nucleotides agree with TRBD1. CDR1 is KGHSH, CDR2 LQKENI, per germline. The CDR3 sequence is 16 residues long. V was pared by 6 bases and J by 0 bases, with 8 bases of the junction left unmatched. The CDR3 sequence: CASSTGQAFSGNTIYF. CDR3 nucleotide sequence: TGTGCCAGCTCCACCGGACAGGCCTTCTCTGGAAACACCATATATTTT.

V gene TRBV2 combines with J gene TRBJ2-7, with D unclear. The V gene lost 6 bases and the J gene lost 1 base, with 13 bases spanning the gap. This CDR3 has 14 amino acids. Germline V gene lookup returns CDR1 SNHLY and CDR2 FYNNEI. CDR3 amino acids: CASRDRGVSYEQYF. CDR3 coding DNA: TGTGCCAGCAGGGACCGAGGAGTTTCCTACGAGCAGTACTTC.

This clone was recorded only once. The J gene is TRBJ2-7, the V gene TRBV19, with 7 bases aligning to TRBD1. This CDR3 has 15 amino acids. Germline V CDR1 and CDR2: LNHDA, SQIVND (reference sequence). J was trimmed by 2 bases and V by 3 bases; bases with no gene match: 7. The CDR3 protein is CASSIITGDPYEQYF. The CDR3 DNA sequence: TGTGCCAGTAGTATTATAACAGGGGACCCCTACGAGCAGTACTTC. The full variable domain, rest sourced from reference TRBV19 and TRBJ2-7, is DGGITQSPKYLFRKEGQNVTLSCEQNLNHDAMYWYRQDPGQGLRLIYYSQIVNDFQKGDIAEGYSVSREKKESFPLTVTSAQKNPTAFYLCASSIITGDPYEQYFGPGTRLTVT.

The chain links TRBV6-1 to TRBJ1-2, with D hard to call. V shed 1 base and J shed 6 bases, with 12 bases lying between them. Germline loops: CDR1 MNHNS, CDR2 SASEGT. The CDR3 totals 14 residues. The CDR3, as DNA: TGTGCCAGCAGTGAAGTCGTGGCCTTGCATGGCTACACCTTC. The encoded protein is CASSEVVALHGYTF.

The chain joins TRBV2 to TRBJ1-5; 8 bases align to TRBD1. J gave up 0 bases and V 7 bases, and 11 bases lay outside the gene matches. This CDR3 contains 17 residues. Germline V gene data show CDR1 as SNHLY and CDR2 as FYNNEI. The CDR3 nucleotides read TGTGCCAGCAACGGACAGGGCGGGTTTTATAGCAATCAGCCCCAGCATTTT. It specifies CASNGQGGFYSNQPQHF.

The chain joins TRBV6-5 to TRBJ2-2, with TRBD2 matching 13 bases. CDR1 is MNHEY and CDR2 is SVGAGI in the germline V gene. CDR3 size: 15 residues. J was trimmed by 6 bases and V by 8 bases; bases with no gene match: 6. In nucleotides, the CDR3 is TGTGCCAGCGGACTAGCGGGAGTCGGGGCCGGGGAGCTGTTTTTT. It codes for CASGLAGVGAGELFF.

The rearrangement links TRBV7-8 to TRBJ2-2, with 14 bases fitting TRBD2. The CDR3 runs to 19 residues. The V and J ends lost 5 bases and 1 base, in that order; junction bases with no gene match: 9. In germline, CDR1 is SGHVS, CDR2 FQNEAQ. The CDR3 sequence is CASSQIPGLAGVNTGELFF. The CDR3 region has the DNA TGTGCCAGCAGCCAGATTCCGGGACTAGCGGGGGTGAACACCGGGGAGCTGTTTTTT.

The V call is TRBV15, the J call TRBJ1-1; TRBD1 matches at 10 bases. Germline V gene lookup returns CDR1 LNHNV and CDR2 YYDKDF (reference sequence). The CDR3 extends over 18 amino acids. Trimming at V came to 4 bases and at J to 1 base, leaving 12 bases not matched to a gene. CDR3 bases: TGTGCCACCAGCAAACTAGGACAGGGGGATCGGGCGAACACTGAAGCTTTCTTT. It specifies CATSKLGQGDRANTEAFF. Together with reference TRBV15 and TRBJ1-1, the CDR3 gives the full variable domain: DAMVIQNPRYQVTQFGKPVTLSCSQTLNHNVMYWYQQKSSQAPKLLFHYYDKDFNNEADTPDNFQSRRPNTSFCFLDIRSPGLGDTAMYLCATSKLGQGDRANTEAFFGQGTRLTVV.

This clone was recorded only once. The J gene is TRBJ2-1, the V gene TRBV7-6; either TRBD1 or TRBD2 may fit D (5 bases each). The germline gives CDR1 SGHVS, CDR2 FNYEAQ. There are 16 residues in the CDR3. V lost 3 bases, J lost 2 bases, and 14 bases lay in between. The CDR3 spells CASSFGPGPTYNEQFF. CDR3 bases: TGTGCCAGCAGCTTCGGCCCGGGACCGACCTACAATGAGCAGTTCTTC.

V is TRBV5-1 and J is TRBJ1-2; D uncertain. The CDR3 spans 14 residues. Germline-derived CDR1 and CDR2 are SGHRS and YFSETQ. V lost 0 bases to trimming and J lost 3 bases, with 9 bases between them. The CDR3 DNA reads TGCGCCAGCAGCTTGGTGGCGGTCGACTATGGCTACACCTTC. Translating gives CASSLVAVDYGYTF.

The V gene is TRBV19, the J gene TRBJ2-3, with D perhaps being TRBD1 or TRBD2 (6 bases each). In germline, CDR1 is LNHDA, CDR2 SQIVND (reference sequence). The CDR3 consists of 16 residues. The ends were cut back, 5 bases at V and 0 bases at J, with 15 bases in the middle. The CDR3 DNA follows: TGTGCCAGTAGTCCAAGAGGGGGGATTAGCACAGATACGCAGTATTTT. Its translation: CASSPRGGISTDTQYF.

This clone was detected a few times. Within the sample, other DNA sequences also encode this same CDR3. CDR3 nucleotides: TGCGCCAGCAGCTTGGAGGGAGGGGAGACCCAGTACTTC. Its protein is CASSLEGGETQYF. J is TRBJ2-5 and V is TRBV5-1; 7 bases fit TRBD2. With 0 bases clipped from V and 5 bases from J, the junction kept 1 base outside the gene matches. Germline lookup yields CDR1 SGHRS and CDR2 YFSETQ. The CDR3 loop spans 13 amino acids. The full variable domain, in which reference TRBV5-1 and TRBJ2-5 provide the parts outside the CDR3, is KAGVTQTPRYLIKTRGQQVTLSCSPISGHRSVSWYQQTPGQGLQFLFEYFSETQRNKGNFPGRFSGRQFSNSRSEMNVSTLELGDSALYLCASSLEGGETQYFGPGTRLLVL.

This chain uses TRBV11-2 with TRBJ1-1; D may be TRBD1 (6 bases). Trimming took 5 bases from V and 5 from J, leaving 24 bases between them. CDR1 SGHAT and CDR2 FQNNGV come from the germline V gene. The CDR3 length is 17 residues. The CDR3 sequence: CASSTNHGGSSNTEAFF. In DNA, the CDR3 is TGTGCCAGCAGCACCAACCACGGGGGCTCCTCGAATACTGAAGCTTTCTTT.

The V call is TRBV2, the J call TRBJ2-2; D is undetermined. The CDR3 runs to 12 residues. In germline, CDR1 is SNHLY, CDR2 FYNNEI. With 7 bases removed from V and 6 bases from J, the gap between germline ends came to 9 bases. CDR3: CASTYQAGELFF. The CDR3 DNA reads TGTGCCAGCACGTACCAGGCCGGGGAGCTGTTTTTT.

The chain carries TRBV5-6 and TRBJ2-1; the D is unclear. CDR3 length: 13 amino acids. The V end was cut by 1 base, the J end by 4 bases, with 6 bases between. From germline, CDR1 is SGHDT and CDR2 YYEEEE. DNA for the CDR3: TGTGCCAGCAGCTTGTGGCGGTACAATGAGCAGTTCTTC. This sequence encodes CASSLWRYNEQFF.

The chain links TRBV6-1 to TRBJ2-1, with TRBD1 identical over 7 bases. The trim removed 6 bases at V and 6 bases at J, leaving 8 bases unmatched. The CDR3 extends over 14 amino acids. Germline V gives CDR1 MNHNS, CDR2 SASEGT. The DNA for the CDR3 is TGTGCCAGCAGGAACGCTAGGACAGGCAATGAGCAGTTCTTC. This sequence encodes CASRNARTGNEQFF.

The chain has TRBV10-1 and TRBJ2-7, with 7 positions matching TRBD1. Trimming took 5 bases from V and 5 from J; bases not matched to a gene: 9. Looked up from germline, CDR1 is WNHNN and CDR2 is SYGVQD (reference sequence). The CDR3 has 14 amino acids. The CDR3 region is CASSQSGGRNEQYF. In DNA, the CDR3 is TGCGCCAGCAGTCAATCAGGGGGACGGAACGAGCAGTACTTC.

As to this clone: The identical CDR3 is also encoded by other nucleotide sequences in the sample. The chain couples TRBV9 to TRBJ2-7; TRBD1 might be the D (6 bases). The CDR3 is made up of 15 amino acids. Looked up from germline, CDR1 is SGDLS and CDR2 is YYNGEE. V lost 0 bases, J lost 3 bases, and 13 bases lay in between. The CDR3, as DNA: TGTGCCAGCAGCGTAGCCGGGACAACTGACTACGAGCAGTACTTC. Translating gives CASSVAGTTDYEQYF. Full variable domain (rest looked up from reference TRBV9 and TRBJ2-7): DSGVTQTPKHLITATGQRVTLRCSPRSGDLSVYWYQQSLDQGLQFLIQYYNGEERAKGNILERFSAQQFPDLHSELNLSSLELGDSALYFCASSVAGTTDYEQYFGPGTRLTVT.

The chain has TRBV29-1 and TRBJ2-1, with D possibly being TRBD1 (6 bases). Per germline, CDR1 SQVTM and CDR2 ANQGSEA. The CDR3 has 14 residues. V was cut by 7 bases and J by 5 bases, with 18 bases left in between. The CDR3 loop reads CSGGSGTINNEQFF. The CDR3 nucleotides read TGCAGCGGGGGTTCCGGGACAATAAACAATGAGCAGTTCTTC.

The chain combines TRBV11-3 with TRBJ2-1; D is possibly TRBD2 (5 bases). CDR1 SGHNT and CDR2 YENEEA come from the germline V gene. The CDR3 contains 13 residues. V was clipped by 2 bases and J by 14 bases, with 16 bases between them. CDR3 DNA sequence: TGTGCCAGCAGCTTATCGGGGAATGCGCCCAAGTTCTTC. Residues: CASSLSGNAPKFF. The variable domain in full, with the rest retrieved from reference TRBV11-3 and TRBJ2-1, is EAGVVQSPRYKIIEKKQPVAFWCNPISGHNTLYWYLQNLGQGPELLIRYENEEAVDDSQLPKDRFSAERLKGVDSTLKIQPAELGDSAVYLCASSLSGNAPKFFGPGTRLTVL.

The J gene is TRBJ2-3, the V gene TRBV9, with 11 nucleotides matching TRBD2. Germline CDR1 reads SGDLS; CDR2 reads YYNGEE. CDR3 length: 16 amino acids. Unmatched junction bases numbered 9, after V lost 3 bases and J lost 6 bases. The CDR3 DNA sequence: TGTGCCAGCAGCGAGGGACTAGCGGCGGCCGGCGATACGCAGTATTTT. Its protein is CASSEGLAAAGDTQYF.